Listed below are T cell receptor beta chains from one sample, sequenced in a study of T cell changes during pregnancy in multiple sclerosis. Sequencing used immunoSEQ multiplex PCR; TCRdb keeps in-frame clones, though not all of them. This table has 65,000 to 95,000 clones, approximately 95% appearing once. Here the sequenced sample was peripheral blood, taken in the second trimester of pregnancy. These receptors all stem from a female donor in good health, enrolled as a control in a pregnancy study. Each CDR3 is given with its conserved first and last residue. The D gene is left open where the match is weak. Only part of the rows carry a size: once, few, many, or a class if the clone is expanded.

.,TRBJ1-5,TRBV30,.,TGTGCCTGGAGTGTGGGGGGAAAAGGTAGCAATCAGCCCCAGCATTTT,CAWSVGGKGSNQPQHF
.,TRBJ1-4,TRBV5-1,TRBD1,TGCGCCAGCAGCGTGACAGGGCCGGGTGAAAAACTGTTTTTT,CASSVTGPGEKLFF
.,TRBJ1-2,TRBV2,.,TGTGCCAGCAGTGAGGGGGGGAATAGCTATGGCTACACCTTC,CASSEGGNSYGYTF
.,TRBJ2-7,TRBV27,.,TGTGCCAGCAGTCTGACTCCTCCGGGAGCCTACGAGCAGTACTTC,CASSLTPPGAYEQYF
.,TRBJ2-3,TRBV28,TRBD2,TGTGCCAGCAGTCCCCACGGAGAGGCTAGCGGGATCCCGACGTATTTT,CASSPHGEASGIPTYF
.,TRBJ2-5,TRBV29-1,TRBD2,TGCAGCTATAGACTAGCGGGACCAGAGACCCAGTACTTC,CSYRLAGPETQYF
.,TRBJ2-7,TRBV28,.,TGTGCCAGCAGTTTAATTGGGGGGACGTGGTACGAGCAGTACTTC,CASSLIGGTWYEQYF
.,TRBJ2-1,TRBV27,TRBD2,TGTGCCAGCAACAGCCGGGAGGCCTACAATGAGCAGTTCTTC,CASNSREAYNEQFF
once,TRBJ2-3,TRBV29-1,.,TGCAGCGTAGCACTAGGCACAGATACGCAGTATTTT,CSVALGTDTQYF
.,TRBJ1-6,TRBV27,TRBD1,TGTGCCAGCAGTTTATACAACAGGGGGAGATATAATTCACCCCTCCACTTT,CASSLYNRGRYNSPLHF
.,TRBJ1-1,TRBV25-1,.,TGTGCCAGCTCACCAGGGCCGTTGAACACTGAAGCTTTCTTT,CASSPGPLNTEAFF